This T cell receptor (beta chain) came from a study of blood T cell repertoires in COVID-19. Study summary: Acute and convalescent COVID-19 specimens originated in the United States, Italy and Spain.

The data were produced by immunoSEQ multiplex PCR, yet TCRdb's version contains in-frame clones alone and is incomplete. The table has about 150,000 clones, less than 90% seen once. The ends were cut back, 0 bases at V and 6 bases at J, with 9 bases in the middle. Per germline, CDR1 LNHDA and CDR2 SQIVND (reference sequence). This CDR3 has 15 residues. No more than 2 weeks before study entry, exposed participants had met a case of COVID-19. J is TRBJ1-6 and V is TRBV19; D is perhaps TRBD1 (5 bases). The sequence was collected from a woman aged 45-60 years who had been exposed to COVID-19. The sample comprised PBMCs or T cells enriched from blood (not recorded which). CDR3 sequence: CASSIEGGANSPLHF. CDR3 nucleotide sequence: TGTGCCAGTAGTATAGAGGGGGGAGCTAATTCACCCCTCCACTTT.